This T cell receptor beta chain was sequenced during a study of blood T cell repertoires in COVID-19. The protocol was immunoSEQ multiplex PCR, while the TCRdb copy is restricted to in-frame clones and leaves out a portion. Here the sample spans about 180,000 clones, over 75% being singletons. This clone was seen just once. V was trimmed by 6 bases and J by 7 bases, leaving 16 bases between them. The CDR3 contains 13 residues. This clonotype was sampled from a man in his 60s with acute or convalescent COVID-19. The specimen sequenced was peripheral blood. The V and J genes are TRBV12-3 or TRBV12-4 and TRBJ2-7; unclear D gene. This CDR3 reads CASSPLGPGEQYF. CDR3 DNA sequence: TGTGCCAGCAGCCCCCTGGGCCCCGGTGAGCAGTACTTC.